This is a list of T cell receptor beta chains from one sample in a study of cytomegalovirus exposure and HLA in healthy donors. Libraries were prepared by immunoSEQ multiplex PCR; TCRdb keeps only in-frame clonotypes and omits some of them. The sample has approximately 140,000 clones, around 86% seen once; the top ten hold roughly 9%. Sequencing was carried out using PBMCs. The receptor source for this set is a man younger than 35 in good health and CMV-seropositive. Both conserved end residues are part of each CDR3. The D gene is left open where the match is weak. Not all rows give a size; the values are once, few, many and, for expanded clones, a class.

V gene	D gene	clone size	CDR3 length	J gene	CDR3 protein	CDR3 DNA
TRBV27	TRBD1	.	16	TRBJ1-5	CASSLGTGHGNQPQHF	TGTGCCAGCAGTTTAGGGACAGGACACGGCAATCAGCCCCAGCATTTT
TRBV2	.	.	15	TRBJ1-2	CASSVRSGIAYGYTF	TGTGCCAGCAGTGTCAGGAGCGGGATAGCATATGGCTACACCTTC
TRBV11-3	TRBD1	.	16	TRBJ2-6	CASSPGQGASANVLTF	TGTGCCAGCAGCCCGGGACAGGGTGCGTCGGCCAACGTCCTGACTTTC
TRBV9	TRBD2	.	16	TRBJ2-2	CASSALAGGPTGELFF	TGTGCCAGCAGCGCTCTAGCGGGAGGGCCCACCGGGGAGCTGTTTTTT
TRBV30	TRBD1	once	17	TRBJ1-6	CAWRDTYRDRFNSPLHF	TGTGCCTGGAGGGATACCTACCGGGACAGATTTAATTCACCCCTCCACTTT
TRBV7-9	.	few	12	TRBJ2-7	CASSSNNYEQYF	TGTGCCAGCAGCTCGAACAACTACGAGCAGTACTTC
TRBV19	TRBD1	.	15	TRBJ2-7	CASSNPGQGVYEQYF	TGTGCCAGTAGTAACCCGGGACAGGGAGTCTACGAGCAGTACTTC
TRBV2	TRBD1	.	15	TRBJ1-1	CASSVDRGLSTEAFF	TGTGCCAGCAGTGTCGACAGGGGGCTGAGCACTGAAGCTTTCTTT
TRBV15	TRBD2	.	18	TRBJ2-3	CATSRRLRTSGFTDTQYF	TGTGCCACCAGCAGACGCCTCCGGACTAGCGGGTTCACAGATACGCAGTATTTT
TRBV5-1	.	.	14	TRBJ1-1	CASSLGRGNTEAFF	TGCGCCAGCAGCTTGGGTAGGGGAAACACTGAAGCTTTCTTT
TRBV7-6	.	few	15	TRBJ2-2	CASRRNPDFTGELFF	TGTGCCAGCAGACGGAACCCCGACTTCACCGGGGAGCTGTTTTTT
TRBV6-5	.	.	13	TRBJ2-2	CASSPLNTGELFF	TGTGCCAGCAGCCCCCTAAACACCGGGGAGCTGTTTTTT
TRBV19	.	once	14	TRBJ1-1	CASSIYVRNTEAFF	TGTGCCAGTAGTATCTACGTAAGGAACACTGAAGCTTTCTTT
TRBV10-3	TRBD1	.	14	TRBJ2-2	CAITGDRNTGELFF	TGTGCCATCACCGGGGACAGAAACACCGGGGAGCTGTTTTTT
TRBV5-1	TRBD1	once	16	TRBJ2-6	CASSPGQQAGANVLTF	TGCGCCAGCAGCCCGGGACAGCAGGCTGGGGCCAACGTCCTGACTTTC
TRBV5-1	.	.	12	TRBJ1-2	CASSLREDGYTF	TGCGCCAGCAGCTTGCGGGAGGATGGCTACACCTTC
TRBV27	TRBD1	.	18	TRBJ1-1	CASSFLPSGGEQNTEAFF	TGTGCCAGCAGTTTTCTCCCCTCAGGGGGCGAGCAGAACACTGAAGCTTTCTTT
TRBV6-6	.	.	15	TRBJ2-6	CASSYGGGGANVLTF	TGTGCCAGCAGTTACGGGGGAGGTGGGGCCAACGTCCTGACTTTC
TRBV15	TRBD2	.	15	TRBJ2-5	CATSRDRLAGETQYF	TGTGCCACCAGCAGAGATAGACTAGCGGGAGAGACCCAGTACTTC
TRBV30	.	few	14	TRBJ1-4	CAWSVSTTNEKLFF	TGTGCCTGGAGTGTAAGCACAACTAATGAAAAACTGTTTTTT
TRBV30	TRBD1	few	16	TRBJ1-6	CAWSGDRAKLGRPLHF	TGTGCCTGGAGTGGAGACAGGGCGAAGCTTGGGAGACCCCTCCACTTT
TRBV19	TRBD1	few	15	TRBJ2-7	CASSFGNRGRDEQYF	TGTGCCAGTAGTTTCGGCAACAGGGGGCGCGACGAGCAGTACTTC
TRBV9	.	.	14	TRBJ1-2	CASSSSARGDGYTF	TGTGCCAGCAGCTCGTCGGCCCGGGGGGATGGCTACACCTTC
TRBV18	.	.	16	TRBJ1-1	CASSPATRLINTEAFF	TGTGCCAGCTCACCCGCTACTCGATTAATTAACACTGAAGCTTTCTTT
TRBV27	TRBD1	.	13	TRBJ2-7	CASSYRGMYEQYF	TGTGCCAGCAGTTACAGGGGGATGTACGAGCAGTACTTC
TRBV7-7	TRBD2	.	15	TRBJ2-5	CASSLEAGGAETQYF	TGTGCCAGCAGCTTGGAAGCGGGGGGGGCGGAGACCCAGTACTTC
TRBV7-8	TRBD1	few	16	TRBJ1-5	CASSLGDRASNQPQHF	TGTGCCAGCAGCTTAGGTGACAGGGCTAGCAATCAGCCCCAGCATTTT
TRBV5-1	.	few	11	TRBJ2-3	CASSNTDTQYF	TGCGCCAGCAGTAACACAGATACGCAGTATTTT
TRBV27	TRBD1	.	14	TRBJ2-7	CASSLGTGGDEQYF	TGTGCCAGCAGTTTGGGGACAGGGGGCGACGAGCAGTACTTC
TRBV6-1	TRBD1	few	14	TRBJ2-4	CASRGQGGVNIQYF	TGTGCCAGCAGGGGACAGGGCGGGGTGAACATTCAGTACTTC
TRBV27	.	.	14	TRBJ2-2	CASSLYDRYGELFF	TGTGCCAGCAGTTTATACGACAGATACGGGGAGCTGTTTTTT
TRBV14	TRBD1	.	16	TRBJ1-1	CASIPFRGPRGTEAFF	TGTGCCAGCATCCCTTTCAGGGGGCCTCGGGGCACTGAAGCTTTCTTT
TRBV30	TRBD1	.	14	TRBJ2-3	CAWSTGTGTDTQYF	TGTGCCTGGAGTACCGGGACAGGGACAGATACGCAGTATTTT
TRBV6-1	.	once	11	TRBJ1-1	CASRGGAEAFF	TGTGCCAGCAGGGGGGGGGCTGAAGCTTTCTTT
TRBV6-1	.	.	15	TRBJ2-7	CASTRAPGPAYEQYF	TGTGCCAGCACCCGAGCCCCAGGGCCCGCCTACGAGCAGTACTTC
TRBV2	TRBD1	.	16	TRBJ2-7	CASSDGLTGIEAEQYF	TGTGCCAGCAGTGATGGATTGACAGGGATAGAGGCCGAGCAGTACTTC
TRBV30	.	.	13	TRBJ1-4	CAWSVVHNEKLFF	TGTGCCTGGAGTGTTGTCCATAATGAAAAACTGTTTTTT
TRBV2	TRBD1	.	13	TRBJ1-1	CASAGTGGGEAFF	TGTGCCAGTGCCGGGACAGGGGGTGGTGAAGCTTTCTTT
TRBV5-1	.	once	16	TRBJ1-1	CASSLVSGLMNTEAFF	TGCGCCAGCAGCTTGGTGTCCGGGTTGATGAACACTGAAGCTTTCTTT
TRBV11-3	TRBD2	.	19	TRBJ2-3	CASSLDASGMRTGTDTQYF	TGTGCCAGCAGCTTAGATGCTAGCGGGATGAGGACAGGCACAGATACGCAGTATTTT
TRBV27	.	.	14	TRBJ2-7	CASSWNRADDEQYF	TGTGCCAGCAGTTGGAACAGGGCGGACGACGAGCAGTACTTC
TRBV5-1	.	.	14	TRBJ2-3	CASSLQAGPDTQYF	TGCGCCAGCAGCTTGCAGGCAGGGCCAGATACGCAGTATTTT
TRBV5-1	.	.	13	TRBJ1-2	CASSPPADYGYTF	TGCGCCAGCAGCCCCCCTGCGGACTATGGCTACACCTTC
TRBV5-4	.	.	19	TRBJ2-6	CASSLRKTGTSSGANVLTF	TGTGCCAGCAGCTTAAGAAAGACAGGGACTTCCTCTGGGGCCAACGTCCTGACTTTC
TRBV6-1	TRBD2	.	15	TRBJ2-1	CASSPWEGLYNEQFF	TGTGCCAGCAGTCCTTGGGAGGGACTCTACAATGAGCAGTTCTTC
TRBV5-8	.	.	14	TRBJ2-1	CASSGDSHYNEQFF	TGTGCCAGCTCGGGGGACTCCCACTACAATGAGCAGTTCTTC
TRBV5-1	.	.	16	TRBJ2-3	CASSLEGQRPTDTQYF	TGCGCCAGCAGCTTGGAAGGTCAGCGTCCCACAGATACGCAGTATTTT